The rows below give T cell receptor beta chains drawn from one sample of a study of technical replicates of blood from several donors. TCRdb keeps only in-frame clones here, not all; method: immunoSEQ multiplex PCR. Seen here are about 88,000 clones, under 95% observed once, and the top ten hold over 0.2%. The specimen sequenced was T cells isolated from PBMCs. Every receptor here comes from a human donor in good health. Each CDR3 is given with its conserved first and last residue. The D gene is left open where the match is weak. The listing skips clone size in some rows; elsewhere it reads once, few, many or a size class.

j_call: TRBJ2-3; d_call: -; v_call: TRBV7-6; clone_size: -; cdr3_aa: CASSFGVDTQYF; cdr3_nt: TGTGCCAGCAGCTTCGGGGTAGATACGCAGTATTTT
j_call: TRBJ1-1; d_call: -; v_call: TRBV2; clone_size: -; cdr3_aa: CASSEGGGARGAFF; cdr3_nt: TGTGCCAGCAGTGAGGGAGGTGGGGCCCGTGGGGCTTTCTTT
j_call: TRBJ1-1; d_call: -; v_call: TRBV10-3; clone_size: -; cdr3_aa: CAISDRADAEAFF; cdr3_nt: TGTGCCATCAGTGACAGGGCTGACGCTGAAGCTTTCTTT
j_call: TRBJ1-1; d_call: -; v_call: TRBV7-9; clone_size: -; cdr3_aa: CASSFRQLEAFF; cdr3_nt: TGTGCCAGCAGCTTCCGACAGCTTGAAGCTTTCTTT
j_call: TRBJ1-1; d_call: -; v_call: TRBV6-6; clone_size: -; cdr3_aa: CASTRGVVMNTEAFF; cdr3_nt: TGTGCCAGCACCCGCGGGGTAGTCATGAACACTGAAGCTTTCTTT
j_call: TRBJ1-4; d_call: -; v_call: TRBV27; clone_size: -; cdr3_aa: CASSLSTGSNEKLFF; cdr3_nt: TGTGCCAGCAGTTTATCCACAGGTTCTAATGAAAAACTGTTTTTT
j_call: TRBJ2-1; d_call: -; v_call: TRBV19; clone_size: -; cdr3_aa: CASSIQPPGEQFF; cdr3_nt: TGTGCCAGTAGTATACAACCCCCCGGTGAGCAGTTCTTC
j_call: TRBJ1-6; d_call: TRBD1; v_call: TRBV30; clone_size: -; cdr3_aa: CAWDTGTGGSPLHF; cdr3_nt: TGTGCCTGGGATACCGGGACAGGGGGCTCACCCCTCCACTTT
j_call: TRBJ2-7; d_call: -; v_call: TRBV19; clone_size: -; cdr3_aa: CASAARWEQYF; cdr3_nt: TGTGCCAGTGCCGCGCGTTGGGAGCAGTACTTC
j_call: TRBJ1-2; d_call: TRBD1; v_call: TRBV4-1; clone_size: -; cdr3_aa: CASSQEGQGRHGYTF; cdr3_nt: TGCGCCAGCAGCCAAGAGGGACAGGGGAGGCATGGCTACACCTTC
j_call: TRBJ2-1; d_call: -; v_call: TRBV12-5; clone_size: -; cdr3_aa: CASAATVNGNEQFF; cdr3_nt: TGTGCTAGTGCTGCGACAGTTAACGGCAATGAGCAGTTCTTC
j_call: TRBJ1-1; d_call: -; v_call: TRBV29-1; clone_size: few; cdr3_aa: CSVQAGARSTEAFF; cdr3_nt: TGCAGCGTGCAGGCGGGGGCGCGGAGCACTGAAGCTTTCTTT
j_call: TRBJ2-5; d_call: TRBD1; v_call: TRBV13; clone_size: -; cdr3_aa: CASSQGAGETQYF; cdr3_nt: TGTGCCAGCAGCCAGGGGGCTGGGGAGACCCAGTACTTC
j_call: TRBJ2-5; d_call: -; v_call: TRBV29-1; clone_size: -; cdr3_aa: CSVEALGGQETQYF; cdr3_nt: TGCAGCGTTGAAGCCCTTGGAGGGCAAGAGACCCAGTACTTC
j_call: TRBJ2-7; d_call: TRBD2; v_call: TRBV2; clone_size: -; cdr3_aa: CASSQTSGTTYEQYF; cdr3_nt: TGTGCCAGCAGTCAGACTAGCGGGACGACCTACGAGCAGTACTTC
j_call: TRBJ1-5; d_call: -; v_call: TRBV6-1; clone_size: -; cdr3_aa: CASTIGNQPQHF; cdr3_nt: TGTGCCAGCACGATAGGCAATCAGCCCCAGCATTTT
j_call: TRBJ2-7; d_call: TRBD1; v_call: TRBV14; clone_size: -; cdr3_aa: CASSQGQGAYEQYF; cdr3_nt: TGTGCCAGCAGCCAAGGACAGGGAGCCTACGAGCAGTACTTC
j_call: TRBJ1-4; d_call: TRBD1; v_call: TRBV5-1; clone_size: -; cdr3_aa: CASSSGQANEKLFF; cdr3_nt: TGCGCCAGCAGCTCGGGACAGGCTAATGAAAAACTGTTTTTT
j_call: TRBJ1-5; d_call: -; v_call: TRBV5-6; clone_size: -; cdr3_aa: CASSPGGDQPQHF; cdr3_nt: TGTGCCAGCAGCCCGGGGGGGGATCAGCCCCAGCATTTT